This T cell receptor (beta chain) was recovered during a study of OX40 agonist ivuxolimab in advanced cancers. For the study at large: Every 2 weeks, patients got intravenous ivuxolimab at one of six dose levels (0.01-10 mg/kg). Overall study findings and caveats: Determination of antigen specificity was not performed for the expanded peripheral T cells. There were, on average, more expanded clones in CD8+ T cells than in CD4+.

V was shortened by 11 bases and J by 10 bases, with 23 bases between the two germline ends. The CDR3 sequence is 14 residues long. The V gene's germline CDR1 is MDHEN and CDR2 SYDVKM. Details on this clone: Its antigen is still unknown.

The data were produced by immunoSEQ multiplex PCR, yet TCRdb's version contains in-frame clones alone and is incomplete. The sample contains 40,000 or so clones, roughly four fifths of which appear only once. The clonotype comes from an adult with an advanced solid tumor such as melanoma, head and neck, liver or kidney cancer. Sequencing was performed on CD4+ or CD8+ T cells sorted from blood, taken in a trial of the OX40 agonist ivuxolimab. The J gene is TRBJ1-4, the V gene TRBV28; D might be TRBD1 (6 bases). The CDR3 here is CAGTKQGQEGKLFF. DNA for the CDR3: TGTGCCGGCACCAAACAGGGCCAGGAAGGAAAACTGTTTTTT.